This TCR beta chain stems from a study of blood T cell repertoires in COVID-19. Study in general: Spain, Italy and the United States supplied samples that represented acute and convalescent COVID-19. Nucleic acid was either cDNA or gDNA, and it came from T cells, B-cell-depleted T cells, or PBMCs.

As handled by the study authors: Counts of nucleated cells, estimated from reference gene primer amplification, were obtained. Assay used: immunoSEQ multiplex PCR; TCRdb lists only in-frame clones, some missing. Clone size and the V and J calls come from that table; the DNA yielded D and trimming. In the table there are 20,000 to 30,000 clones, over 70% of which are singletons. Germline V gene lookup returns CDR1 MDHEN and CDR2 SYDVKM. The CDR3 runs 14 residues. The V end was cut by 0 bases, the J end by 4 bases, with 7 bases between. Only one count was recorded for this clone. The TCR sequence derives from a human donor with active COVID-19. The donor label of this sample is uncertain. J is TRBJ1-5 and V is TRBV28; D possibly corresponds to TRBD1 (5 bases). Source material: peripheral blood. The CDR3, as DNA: TGTGCCAGCAGTTTATGGACAGCTAATCAGCCCCAGCATTTT. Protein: CASSLWTANQPQHF.